This T cell receptor beta chain is from a study of T cell repertoires in cytomegalovirus infection. In the study overall: Epitope selection comprised recently identified HLA-C-restricted CMV epitopes and well-studied HLA-B-restricted CMV epitopes. It can be stated that public TCR beta signatures indicated CMV infection as well as a matching HLA type.

TCRdb ran MiXCR on the reads and lists one entry per CDR3 protein. The top ten hold around 12% of the sample, which has about 770,000 distinct CDR3 sequences, about 28% seen once. The V segment lost 4 bases and the J segment 7 bases; nucleotides outside the gene matches: 8. Germline-derived CDR1 and CDR2 are MGHRA and YSYEKL. The CDR3 length is 15 residues. A note on this clonotype: What it binds is unknown.

The sequence came from a human donor in good health (CMV status not recorded). Some clones in this sample may be carry-over from other donors' samples. The source was cultured CD8+ T cells from PBMCs, collected from culture after CMV antigen stimulation. The V call is TRBV4-1, the J call TRBJ2-1, with 9 bases fitting TRBD1. The CDR3 region is CASSRQGQGANEQFF. CDR3 bases: TGCGCCAGCAGCCGCCAGGGACAGGGAGCAAATGAGCAGTTCTTC.